The next 11 T cell receptor beta chains were all read from a single sample in a study of response to subunit inactivated influenza vaccine (dated by TCRdb to 2017 to 2018). The protocol used for the library was RT-PCR. The listed sequencing device is Illumina HiSeq 2500. The public sequencing data were trimmed at Q25 with fastp and processed into clonotypes with MiXCR by TCRdb, which kept only in-frame beta chains. Each CDR3 protein gets just one entry, which takes the most common genes and DNA from the rows behind it. This sample has about 480,000 distinct CDR3 sequences in its table, and over 10% of those were observed once. The ten top clones hold around 12% of the sample. The sample's time point label is to be understood as: approximately 40 days after influenza vaccine administration. Source: PBMCs from blood, taken roughly 47 days after vaccination. Receptors originate from a middle-aged man who received an inactivated influenza vaccine. Donor details come from another sample of the same person, matched by shared clones.

There are a few counts of this clonotype. The chain carries TRBV5-8 and TRBJ1-1, with D unclear. The CDR3 has 15 amino acids. V was cut by 5 bases and J by 0 bases, with 14 bases left in between. Per the germline V gene, CDR1 is SGHTS and CDR2 is YDEGEE. In DNA form, the CDR3 reads TGTGCCAGCAGTTACGTACCGTCTATGAACACTGAAGCTTTCTTT. Protein product: CASSYVPSMNTEAFF. Using reference TRBV5-8 and TRBJ1-1 for the parts outside the CDR3, the full variable domain is EAGVTQSPTHLIKTRGQQATLRCSPISGHTSVYWYQQALGLGLQFLLWYDEGEERNRGNFPPRFSGRQFPNYSSELNVNALELEDSALYLCASSYVPSMNTEAFFGQGTRLTVV.

This clonotype was detected only a few times. V is TRBV12-3 or TRBV12-4 and J is TRBJ2-1, with 8 bases lining up with TRBD2. CDR3 length: 14 residues. V shed 3 bases, J shed 5 bases, and the junction held 3 bases outside the gene matches. For the CDR3, the DNA is TGTGCCAGCAGTTTGCGGGGGGCCAACAATGAGCAGTTCTTC. Protein product: CASSLRGANNEQFF.

This clonotype was counted only a few times. CDR3 protein: CASSEMSGNYEQYF. The CDR3 DNA reads TGTGCCAGCAGTGAAATGTCGGGAAACTACGAGCAGTACTTC. The chain has TRBV6-1 and TRBJ2-7; perhaps TRBD2 as D (5 bases). The CDR3 is 14 amino acids. Trimming left V 2 bases short and J 3 bases short, with 11 bases between. The germline CDR1 and CDR2 sequences are MNHNS and SASEGT.

This clonotype was counted at least ten times. The chain uses TRBV11-2 and TRBJ1-6; weak D call: TRBD1 (6 bases). The germline V and J ends were trimmed by 5 bases and 8 bases, with 10 bases remaining between them. In germline, CDR1 is SGHAT, CDR2 FQNNGV. The CDR3 runs 13 residues. The CDR3, as DNA: TGTGCCAGCAGCGCAAGGACAGATTCACCCCTCCACTTT. Translation: CASSARTDSPLHF.

This sequence joins TRBV4-1 and TRBJ2-2; possible D gene TRBD1, 6 bases. Trimming removed 3 bases from V and 4 bases from J, with 9 bases in between. The germline gives CDR1 MGHRA, CDR2 YSYEKL. This CDR3 contains 14 residues. The CDR3 nucleotides are TGCGCCAGCAGCCAGGGGGCGGGCACCGGGGAGCTGTTTTTT. Amino acid sequence: CASSQGAGTGELFF.

This clonotype was found a few times. The genes are TRBV24-1 and TRBJ2-1; TRBD2 agrees at 13 bases. Per germline, CDR1 KGHDR and CDR2 SFDVKD. The CDR3 length is 16 residues. Trimming took 4 bases from V and 4 from J; bases not matched to a gene: 3. This CDR3 reads CATSERTSGGYNEQFF. The CDR3 DNA reads as TGTGCCACCAGTGAACGGACTAGCGGGGGTTACAATGAGCAGTTCTTC.

The CDR3 DNA reads TGTGCCAGCAGCCGAGCGGGAGAGCATTACAATGAGCAGTTCTTC. Its translation is CASSRAGEHYNEQFF. V gene TRBV12-3 or TRBV12-4 combines with J gene TRBJ2-1; 8 bases map to TRBD2. The CDR3 has 15 amino acids. Trimming took 6 bases from V and 4 from J; bases not matched to a gene: 8.

J is TRBJ1-6 and V is TRBV28, with no clear D. Germline V gene sequence: CDR1 MDHEN, CDR2 SYDVKM. The CDR3 consists of 15 residues. The V end was cut by 5 bases, the J end by 10 bases, with 18 bases between. This CDR3 is CASSGSPLISSPLHF. Here the CDR3 DNA reads TGTGCCAGCAGTGGTTCCCCCTTAATTTCCTCACCCCTCCACTTT.

This clonotype came up many times. This chain connects TRBV12-3 or TRBV12-4 to TRBJ1-2, with a tentative D call TRBD1 (5 bases). Trimming removed 7 bases at V and 1 base at J, with 10 bases between. There are 13 residues in the CDR3. The CDR3 here is CASTRQGNYGYTF. The CDR3, as DNA: TGTGCCAGCACCAGGCAGGGTAACTATGGCTACACCTTC.

This clonotype turned up a few times. The chain employs TRBV9 and TRBJ1-4; D might be TRBD1 (6 bases). CDR1 SGDLS and CDR2 YYNGEE come from the germline V gene. V dropped 3 bases and J dropped 5 bases, with 14 bases sitting between them. The CDR3 totals 15 residues. CDR3 nucleotides: TGTGCCAGCAGCGCCCGACAGGACCCGAATGAAAAACTGTTTTTT. It specifies CASSARQDPNEKLFF.

This clonotype showed up many times. The chain carries TRBV20-1 and TRBJ2-7; 14 positions agree with TRBD2. J was trimmed by 2 bases and V by 0 bases; bases with no gene match: 6. The CDR3 covers 17 residues. From germline, CDR1 is DFQATT and CDR2 SNEGSKA (reference sequence). The CDR3 is CSAREYGGLAGAYEQYF. The CDR3 region has the DNA TGCAGTGCTAGAGAATACGGGGGACTAGCGGGAGCCTACGAGCAGTACTTC.